The T cell receptor beta chain described here comes from a study of T cells in localized non-small cell lung cancer (dated by TCRdb to 2020 to 2021). Background for the entire study: T cell repertoires of about 230 early-stage NSCLC patients were analyzed, with tumors being compared against uninvolved tumor-adjacent lungs. The cohort was made up of a few hundred treatment-naive NSCLC patients whose localized lung tumors had been resected. Of the NSCLC patients, fewer than 150 were male and 107 were female, and the mean age was about 69 years. The research as a whole found: Because of the exploratory design, TCR variables were selected using unadjusted p-values without false-discovery rate correction. Uninvolved tumor-adjacent lung showed the highest T cell clonality, higher than tumor, which suggests more focused antigenic responses in the uninvolved tumor-adjacent lung. Because multi-region sequencing of the tumors was not done, intratumor heterogeneity could not be ruled out. Longer overall survival was associated with higher T cell density in blood, whereas shorter survival was associated with higher clonality in adjacent lung. A median of roughly 60 of the top 100 tumor clones turned up in the paired uninvolved adjacent lung, and about 28 of those clones also ranked among the top 100 of that same adjacent lung.

At diagnosis, peripheral blood, uninvolved tumor-adjacent lung and tumor were collected and were preserved as a mix of fresh-frozen and FFPE material. For TCR repertoire profiling, blood samples were analyzed in the form of peripheral blood mononuclear cells. For this clone: Its antigen is still unknown. No much larger clonotype is one base removed from it; base qualities were not supplied.

TCR beta CDR3 regions were sequenced from DNA using the immunoSEQ Assay. The authors' analysis ran thus. T cell density was computed as TCR beta template counts normalized to usable DNA estimated by amplifying housekeeping genes. Using the preseqR package, richness was estimated by extrapolating to 120,000 templates for tissue samples and 400,000 templates for PBMC samples. Clonality was calculated as one minus Pielou's evenness. Tissue-enriched TCRs were identified by differential abundance testing using productive amino-acid clonotypes, minimum total count 5 and alpha 0.1. Repertoire overlap between compartments was quantified with the Jaccard Index and Morisita Overlap Index. GLIPH grouped TCR beta CDR3s together with public tetramer-defined viral CDR3s, and a viral motif had to include at least three viral sequences and show V-gene enrichment. TCRdb's version of the immuneACCESS table is confined to in-frame rearrangements and falls short of the full clone set. An unresolved V gene accounts for under half of the shortfall where checked; the remainder is of unknown origin. V and J calls and clone size come straight from that table; D and trimming were deduced from the DNA. This sample lists approximately 70,000 clones; roughly 80% were detected once. Jointly, the top ten make up roughly 5% of the sample.

Here the sequenced sample was PBMCs, taken before any cancer treatment. The TCR comes from a man aged 40 to 70 with stage II lung adenocarcinoma.

The CDR3 reads as follows: CAWSSLDRGEGQPQHF. The DNA sequence is as follows: TGTGCCTGGAGTTCCCTGGACAGGGGTGAAGGTCAGCCCCAGCATTTT. The chain was built from TRBV30 and TRBJ1-5; 9 central bases correspond to TRBD1. V has 2 bases trimmed and J has 6 bases trimmed; junction bases matching no gene number 11. Taken from cysteine to phenylalanine, the CDR3 has 16 residues. Only the CDR3 portion is preserved as DNA: 48 bases, with reading frame beginning at the first base. CDR1 and CDR2, per the germline V gene (reference sequence), are GTSNPN and SVGIG. Supplemented by the reference TRBV30 and TRBJ1-5 proteins around the CDR3, the complete variable domain is SQTIHQWPATLVQPVGSPLSLECTVEGTSNPNLYWYRQAAGRGLQLLFYSVGIGQISSEVPQNLSASRPQDRQFILSSKKLLLSDSGFYLCAWSSLDRGEGQPQHFGDGTRLSIL.